This T cell receptor beta chain emerged from a study of identical twins. Via MiXCR, TCRdb re-called the 5' RACE reads, giving one row per CDR3 protein. The sample contains about 550,000 distinct CDR3 sequences, 20% to 25% of which appear only once. Ten or more counts support this clonotype. As yet, its antigen is unknown. Study-wide results and caveats: Whereas memory repertoires showed no such difference, abundant cord blood beta clonotypes carried fewer insertions. Analyses based on zero insertions could be partly confounded by invariant MAIT and iNKT cells.

The CDR3 loop spans 15 amino acids. Trimming took 2 bases from V and 3 from J, leaving 11 bases between them. The sample was also reused in another study, on yellow fever vaccine responses in identical twins.

The receptor was derived from a woman between 18 and 29 years old in good health. The sequenced sample consisted of CD4+ T cells sorted from blood. This chain uses TRBV12-3 or TRBV12-4 with TRBJ2-1, with unresolved D. Written as DNA, the CDR3 is TGTGCCAGCAGTTTAATCCCAACGCTCTACAATGAGCAGTTCTTC. Residues: CASSLIPTLYNEQFF.